Listed below are T cell receptor beta chains from one sample, sequenced in a study of T cells in Graves' hyperthyroidism and ophthalmopathy. TCRdb used MiXCR to reprocess the multiplex PCR reads, holding one entry per CDR3 protein. The table lists under 350,000 distinct CDR3 sequences, approximately 18% of them singletons, with around 54% in the top ten. Sequenced input: blood. Every receptor here comes from a woman aged 45-60 years with Graves' hyperthyroidism. The CDR3 runs from the conserved cysteine through the conserved F or W. The D gene is left open where the match is weak. Size tells how often a clone was seen (once, few, many) or the class of an expanded clone, and some rows leave it out.

CDR3nt: TGTGCCAGCAGCTTAGCGGTTAGCAGTGAGCAGTTCTTC; CDR3aa: CASSLAVSSEQFF; d_gene: NA; v_gene: TRBV11-1; abundance: many; j_gene: TRBJ2-1
CDR3nt: TGTGCCATAAGATCGGGACTAGCGGGGGGGAACACCGGGGAGCTGTTTTTT; CDR3aa: CAIRSGLAGGNTGELFF; d_gene: TRBD2; v_gene: TRBV11-2; abundance: many; j_gene: TRBJ2-2
CDR3nt: TGTGCCAGCAGCTCTTCAACCGGGACGGGACTTCTCTATGGCTACACCTTC; CDR3aa: CASSSSTGTGLLYGYTF; d_gene: NA; v_gene: TRBV5-6; abundance: NA; j_gene: TRBJ1-2
CDR3nt: TGTGCCAGCAGTTTAGCTCTTACTAGCGGGTCTAGCACAGATACGCAGTATTTT; CDR3aa: CASSLALTSGSSTDTQYF; d_gene: TRBD2; v_gene: TRBV28; abundance: NA; j_gene: TRBJ2-3
CDR3nt: TGTGCCAGCAGCCAAACTAGCGGGGGACTCTACAATGAGCAGTTCTTC; CDR3aa: CASSQTSGGLYNEQFF; d_gene: TRBD2; v_gene: TRBV3-1; abundance: many; j_gene: TRBJ2-1
CDR3nt: TGCAGTGCTAGAGACAATGCGAACACCGGGGAGCTGTTTTTT; CDR3aa: CSARDNANTGELFF; d_gene: NA; v_gene: TRBV20-1; abundance: many; j_gene: TRBJ2-2
CDR3nt: TGTGCCTGGAGTGGGACCACCGGGACCCAGTACTTC; CDR3aa: CAWSGTTGTQYF; d_gene: NA; v_gene: TRBV30; abundance: NA; j_gene: TRBJ2-5
CDR3nt: TGTGCCAGCAGTGTCCCCTTGTCACCCCTCCACTTT; CDR3aa: CASSVPLSPLHF; d_gene: NA; v_gene: TRBV12-3/TRBV12-4; abundance: many; j_gene: TRBJ1-6
CDR3nt: TGTGCCAGCAGCCAAGATACGGGGGCCTATGGCTACACCTTC; CDR3aa: CASSQDTGAYGYTF; d_gene: NA; v_gene: TRBV3-1; abundance: many; j_gene: TRBJ1-2
CDR3nt: TGTGCCAGCAGCGTAGTGGGGGCCAGCAACACCGGGGAGCTGTTTTTT; CDR3aa: CASSVVGASNTGELFF; d_gene: NA; v_gene: TRBV9; abundance: few; j_gene: TRBJ2-2
CDR3nt: TGTGCCAGCAGCTTGCGGAGGGCTTTATATGGCTACACCTTC; CDR3aa: CASSLRRALYGYTF; d_gene: NA; v_gene: TRBV5-6; abundance: few; j_gene: TRBJ1-2
CDR3nt: TGTGCCAGCCAAATAAGCGTTCAGGGTTGGACTGAAGCTTTCTTT; CDR3aa: CASQISVQGWTEAFF; d_gene: NA; v_gene: TRBV6-2/TRBV6-3; abundance: few; j_gene: TRBJ1-1
CDR3nt: TGCGCCAGCAGCTTGGCCGGTGGACGGGGGGGCCAAGAGACCCAGTACTTC; CDR3aa: CASSLAGGRGGQETQYF; d_gene: TRBD2; v_gene: TRBV5-1; abundance: NA; j_gene: TRBJ2-5
CDR3nt: TGCAGTGCTAGAGATTCCTTAGGGTTTGGTGGCTACACCTTC; CDR3aa: CSARDSLGFGGYTF; d_gene: NA; v_gene: TRBV20-1; abundance: NA; j_gene: TRBJ1-2